The T cell receptor beta chain under discussion was sequenced for a study of T cell repertoires in aging, cancer and after chemotherapy. In the study overall: Over several months to years, re-sampled healthy donor repertoires clearly shared clones. General study results and limits: Median generation probability rose over the chemotherapy interval in each cancer cohort, suggesting rebound thymic output. Healthy donors lost TCR diversity with age mainly through richness, cancer patients through richness and evenness.

With 4 bases removed from V and 2 bases from J, the gap between germline ends came to 11 bases. Germline CDR1 SGHRS, CDR2 YFSETQ. The CDR3 consists of 14 residues. As concerns this clonotype: Its target is unknown.

The template was genomic DNA from peripheral blood, not RNA. A mixed TRB-A/B primer pool amplified rearranged TRB by multiplex touch-down PCR. MiXCR was run by TCRdb on the multiplex PCR reads, yielding one entry per CDR3 protein. The data contain about 3,500 distinct CDR3 sequences, just under 35% of them singletons. The gene calls are TRBV5-1 and TRBJ2-3; weak D call: TRBD1 (6 bases). This receptor was obtained from a human donor in good health. The sequenced sample was blood. Here the CDR3 DNA reads TGCGCCAGCAGCCCGGACAGCCCCACAGATACGCAGTATTTT. It codes for CASSPDSPTDTQYF.